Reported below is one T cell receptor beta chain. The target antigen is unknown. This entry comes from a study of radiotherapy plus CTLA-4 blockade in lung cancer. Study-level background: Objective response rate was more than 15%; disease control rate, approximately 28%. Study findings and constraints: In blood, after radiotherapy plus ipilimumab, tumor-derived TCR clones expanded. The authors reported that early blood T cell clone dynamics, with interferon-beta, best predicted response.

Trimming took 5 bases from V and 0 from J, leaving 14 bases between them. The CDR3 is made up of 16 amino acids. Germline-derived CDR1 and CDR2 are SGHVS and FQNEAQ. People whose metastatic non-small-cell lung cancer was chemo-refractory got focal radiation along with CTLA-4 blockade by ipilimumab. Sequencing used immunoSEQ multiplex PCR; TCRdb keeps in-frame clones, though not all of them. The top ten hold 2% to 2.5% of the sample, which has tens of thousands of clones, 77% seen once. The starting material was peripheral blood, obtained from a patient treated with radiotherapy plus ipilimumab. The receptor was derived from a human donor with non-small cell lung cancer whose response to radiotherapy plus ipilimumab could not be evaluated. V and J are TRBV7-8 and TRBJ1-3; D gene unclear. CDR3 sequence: CASSRRLGSSGNTIYF. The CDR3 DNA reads TGTGCCAGCAGCCGACGTTTGGGGAGCTCTGGAAACACCATATATTTT.